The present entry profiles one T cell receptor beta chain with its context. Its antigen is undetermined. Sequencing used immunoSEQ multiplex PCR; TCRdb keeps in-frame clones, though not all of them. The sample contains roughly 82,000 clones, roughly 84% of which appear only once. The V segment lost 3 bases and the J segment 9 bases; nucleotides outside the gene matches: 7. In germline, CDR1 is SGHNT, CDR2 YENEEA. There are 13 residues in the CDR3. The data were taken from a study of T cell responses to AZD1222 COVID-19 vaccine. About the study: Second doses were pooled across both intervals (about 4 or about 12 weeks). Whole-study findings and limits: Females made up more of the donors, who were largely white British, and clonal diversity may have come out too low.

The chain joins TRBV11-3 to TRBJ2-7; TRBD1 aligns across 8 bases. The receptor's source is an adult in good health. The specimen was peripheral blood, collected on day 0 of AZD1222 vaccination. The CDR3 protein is CASSFSTGALQYF. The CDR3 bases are TGTGCCAGCAGCTTCTCGACAGGGGCGTTGCAGTACTTC.